The rows below give T cell receptor beta chains drawn from one sample of a study of tumor-infiltrating lymphocytes in primary liver carcinoma. In TCRdb, the multiplex PCR reads were re-called with MiXCR into one record per CDR3 protein. The sample has fewer than 150,000 distinct CDR3 sequences, less than 80% seen once. The specimen was liver tumor tissue from sampling region 1. Receptors were obtained from a woman aged 55-70 years with primary liver carcinoma and hepatitis B virus infection. The CDR3 runs from the conserved cysteine through the conserved F or W. A D gene is named only where the DNA matches it firmly. Clone size is stated in some rows and not others, as once, few, many or a class when expanded.

d_gene,v_gene,abundance,j_gene,len,CDR3nt,CDR3aa
TRBD1,TRBV20-1,-,TRBJ1-6,15,TGCAGTGCATCCCCTACAGGGGGAAGTAATTCACCCCTCCACTTT,CSASPTGGSNSPLHF
-,TRBV6-5,-,TRBJ2-5,15,TGTACCAGCAGTCCCATGAGGTACAATGGAGAGGCCCAGTACTTC,CTSSPMRYNGEAQYF
-,TRBV11-2,-,TRBJ2-1,17,TGTGCCAGCAGCTTACGTGTGCGGCGGAAGGAGAGCAATGAACAGTTCTTC,CASSLRVRRKESNEQFF
-,TRBV6-2/TRBV6-3,many,TRBJ2-7,15,TGTGCCAGCAGTCCCGTGGGGTTCCAATCCTACGAGCAGTACTTC,CASSPVGFQSYEQYF
-,TRBV4-1,many,TRBJ1-6,17,TGCGCCAGCAGCCAAGATCGGGGGGGCGCGGATAATTCACCCCTCCACTTT,CASSQDRGGADNSPLHF
-,TRBV5-1,few,TRBJ1-4,12,TGCGCCAGCAGCTTGGACCGTGAAAAACTGTTTTTT,CASSLDREKLFF
TRBD1,TRBV11-3,-,TRBJ1-3,17,TGTGCCAGCAGGATTACAGGGGCTTTCACTCCTGGAATCACCATATATTTT,CASRITGAFTPGITIYF
-,TRBV11-2,-,TRBJ2-2,15,TGTGCCAGCAGCTTAACGGGACAATACACCGGGGAGCTGTTATTT,CASSLTGQYTGELLF
TRBD1,TRBV11-3,-,TRBJ2-7,15,TGTGCCAGCAGTTTAGGGGCAGGGGGCTCTCTCGAGCAGTACTTC,CASSLGAGGSLEQYF
-,TRBV7-9,few,TRBJ2-7,12,TGTGCCAGCAGCTTATCGCCCTACGAGCAGTACTTC,CASSLSPYEQYF
-,TRBV7-9,-,TRBJ2-1,13,TGTGCCAGCAGCTTAATGGCCCACAATGAGCAGTTCTTC,CASSLMAHNEQFF
-,TRBV6-6,few,TRBJ1-2,15,TGTGCCAGCAGCCAGGGACCCCGAGACGGCTATGGCTACATCTTC,CASSQGPRDGYGYIF
TRBD1,TRBV11-3,once,TRBJ2-3,14,TGTGCCAGCATCCATCGGACAGGTATAGATACGCAGTATTTT,CASIHRTGIDTQYF
TRBD1,TRBV11-2,-,TRBJ1-2,15,TGTGCCGGCAGCTCACAGGGGGGCTATGGCGATGGCTACACCTTC,CAGSSQGGYGDGYTF
-,TRBV5-1,-,TRBJ2-7,14,TGCGCCAGCAGTTTGGCAAGGGGTGTGTACGAGCAGTACTTC,CASSLARGVYEQYF
TRBD2,TRBV11-2,-,TRBJ2-3,16,TGTGCTAGCAGCTCTGGACTAGCGGGGCACACAGTTACGCAGTATTTT,CASSSGLAGHTVTQYF
-,TRBV20-1,-,TRBJ2-5,15,TGCAGTGCTAGAGACGTGGTAGCGCCACAAGAGACCCAGTACTTC,CSARDVVAPQETQYF
-,TRBV7-9,-,TRBJ2-2,14,TGTGCCAGCAGCCAGAGCGGAGCCACCGGGGAGCTGTTTTTT,CASSQSGATGELFF